The clone carrying this T cell receptor beta chain showed up many times. The antigen is unknown. The record originates from a study of Graves' ophthalmopathy and Graves' hyperthyroidism. Per the germline V gene, CDR1 is SGHAT and CDR2 is FQNNGV. Trimming pared 8 bases from V and 4 bases from J, leaving 9 bases between. This CDR3 is built from 13 residues. Amplification of TCR beta CDR3 regions used RNA transcripts. HTBI-primed first-round RT-PCR preceded second-round multiplex PCR. TCRdb called the multiplex PCR reads again in MiXCR, with one record for every CDR3 protein. The sample includes approximately 410,000 distinct CDR3 sequences, 15% of them seen just once. Hyperthyroidism cases were recent diagnoses of under 2 months' duration in people aged 18 to 65. Isolation of PBMCs was performed using 10 ml of fresh peripheral blood. Study-level results: Most thyroid clonotypes with frequency above 0.001 were detected in blood too.

The sample taken for sequencing was peripheral blood. This TCR was sampled from a woman between 18 and 29 years old with stable Graves' hyperthyroidism. This rearrangement joins TRBV11-2 to TRBJ1-6; no clear D. CDR3 protein: CASRGLYNSPLHF. DNA for the CDR3: TGTGCCAGCCGAGGGCTATATAATTCACCCCTCCACTTT.